This T cell receptor beta chain was recorded in a study of T-cell memory formation after mild COVID-19. General study points: Of the contracting clones, CD4+ ones lay mainly in CM and EM, and CD8+ ones in EMRA. Clones contracting across day 15 to 85 had a balanced CD4/CD8 profile; later expanding clones leaned CD4+.

From the 5' RACE reads, TCRdb called clonotypes with MiXCR, one entry per CDR3 protein. The data contain 200,000 to 300,000 distinct CDR3 sequences, approximately 15% of them singletons. The germline V gene has CDR1 SEHNR and CDR2 FQNEAQ (reference sequence). The CDR3 loop spans 15 amino acids. The V gene lost 1 base and the J gene lost 5 bases, with 11 bases spanning the gap. This clonotype was seen only a few times. The antigen is undetermined. The V gene is TRBV7-9, the J gene TRBJ2-2; TRBD1 might be the D (5 bases). This sequence was found in a man younger than 30 who had mild COVID-19 (a few samples of this study predate the infection). Cell type and time point are not known. The sample taken for sequencing was PBMCs or a T cell subset sorted from them (not recorded which). The CDR3 DNA reads as TGTGCCAGCAGCTTAGGACGACAGCCGACCGGGGAGCTGTTTTTT. Amino acid sequence: CASSLGRQPTGELFF.